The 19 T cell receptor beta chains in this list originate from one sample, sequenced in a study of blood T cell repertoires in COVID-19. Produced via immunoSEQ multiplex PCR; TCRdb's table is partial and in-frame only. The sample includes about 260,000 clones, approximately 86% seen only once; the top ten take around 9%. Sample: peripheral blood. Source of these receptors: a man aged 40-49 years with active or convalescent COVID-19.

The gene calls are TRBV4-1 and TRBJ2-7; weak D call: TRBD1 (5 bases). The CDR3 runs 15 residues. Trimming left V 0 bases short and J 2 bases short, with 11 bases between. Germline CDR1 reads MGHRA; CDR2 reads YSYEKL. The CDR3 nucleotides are TGCGCCAGCAGCCAAGAACAAGGGGAAGCCTACGAGCAGTACTTC. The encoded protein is CASSQEQGEAYEQYF.

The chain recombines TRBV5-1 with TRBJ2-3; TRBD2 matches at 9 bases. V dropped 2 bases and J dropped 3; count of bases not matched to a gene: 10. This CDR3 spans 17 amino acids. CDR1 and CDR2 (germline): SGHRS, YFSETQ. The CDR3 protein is CASSFGPLAGGTDTQYF. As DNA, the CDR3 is TGCGCCAGCAGCTTTGGGCCCCTCGCGGGGGGGACAGATACGCAGTATTTT.

The CDR3 coding sequence is TGTGCCAGCAGCTTACAGGGGTTAAGGAACACTGAAGCTTTCTTT. It codes for CASSLQGLRNTEAFF. The chain carries TRBV7-9 and TRBJ1-1, with a possible D match to TRBD1 (6 bases). From germline, CDR1 is SEHNR and CDR2 FQNEAQ (reference sequence). This CDR3 contains 15 residues. Trimming cost V 2 bases and J 1 base, with 11 bases left between them.

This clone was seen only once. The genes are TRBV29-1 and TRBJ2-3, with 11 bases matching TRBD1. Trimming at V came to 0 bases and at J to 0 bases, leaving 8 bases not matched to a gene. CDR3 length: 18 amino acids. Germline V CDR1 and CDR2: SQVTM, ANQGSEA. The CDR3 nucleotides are TGCAGCGTTGAAGAGGGGCCGGGACAGGGGGAAAGCACAGATACGCAGTATTTT. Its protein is CSVEEGPGQGESTDTQYF.

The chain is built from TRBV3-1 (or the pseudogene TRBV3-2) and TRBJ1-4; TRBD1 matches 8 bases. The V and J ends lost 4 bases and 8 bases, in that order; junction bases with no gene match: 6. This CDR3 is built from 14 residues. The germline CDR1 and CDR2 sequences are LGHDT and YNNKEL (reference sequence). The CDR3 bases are TGTGCCAGCAGCCGCCGGGGACAGGAAGAAAAACTGTTTTTT. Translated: CASSRRGQEEKLFF.

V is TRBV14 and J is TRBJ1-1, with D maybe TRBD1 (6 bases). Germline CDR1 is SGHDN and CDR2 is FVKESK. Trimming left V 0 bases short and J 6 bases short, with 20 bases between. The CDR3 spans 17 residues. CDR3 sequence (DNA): TGTGCCAGCAGCCAAGATAATACAGGGTATGGGCTCGCTGAAGCTTTCTTT. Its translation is CASSQDNTGYGLAEAFF.

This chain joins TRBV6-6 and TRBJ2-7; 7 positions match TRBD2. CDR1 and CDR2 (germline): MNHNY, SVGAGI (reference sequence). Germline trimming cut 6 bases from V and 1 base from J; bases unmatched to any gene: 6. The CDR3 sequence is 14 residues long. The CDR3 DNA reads TGTGCCAGCAGCCGACTAGCAGATTCCTACGAGCAGTACTTC. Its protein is CASSRLADSYEQYF.

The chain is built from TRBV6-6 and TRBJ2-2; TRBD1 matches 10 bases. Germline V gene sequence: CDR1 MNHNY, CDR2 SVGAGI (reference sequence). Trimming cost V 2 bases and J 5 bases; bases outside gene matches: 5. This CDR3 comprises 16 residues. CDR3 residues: CASSYDGTGETGELFF. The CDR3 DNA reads TGTGCCAGCAGTTACGACGGGACAGGGGAAACCGGGGAGCTGTTTTTT.

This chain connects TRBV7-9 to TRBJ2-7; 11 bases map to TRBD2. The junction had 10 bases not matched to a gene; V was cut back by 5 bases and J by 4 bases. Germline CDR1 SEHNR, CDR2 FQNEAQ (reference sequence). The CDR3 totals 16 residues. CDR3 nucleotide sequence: TGTGCCAGCAGCACCCCACTAGCGGGAGACCCTTACGAGCAGTACTTC. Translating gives CASSTPLAGDPYEQYF.

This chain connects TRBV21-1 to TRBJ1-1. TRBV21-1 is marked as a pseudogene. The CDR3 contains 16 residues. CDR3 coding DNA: TGTGCCAGCAGCAAAAATCCCGGCGGGACTTACCGCCGAGCTTTCTTT. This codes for CASSKNPGGTYRRAFF.

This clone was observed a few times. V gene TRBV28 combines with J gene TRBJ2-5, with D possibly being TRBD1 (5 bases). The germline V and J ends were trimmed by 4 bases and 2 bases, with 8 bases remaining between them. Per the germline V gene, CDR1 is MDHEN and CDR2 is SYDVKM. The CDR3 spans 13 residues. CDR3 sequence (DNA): TGTGCCAGCAGTTCACAGGTTCAAGAGACCCAGTACTTC. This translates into CASSSQVQETQYF. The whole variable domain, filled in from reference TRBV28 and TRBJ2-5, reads DVKVTQSSRYLVKRTGEKVFLECVQDMDHENMFWYRQDPGLGLRLIYFSYDVKMKEKGDIPEGYSVSREKKERFSLILESASTNQTSMYLCASSSQVQETQYFGPGTRLLVL.

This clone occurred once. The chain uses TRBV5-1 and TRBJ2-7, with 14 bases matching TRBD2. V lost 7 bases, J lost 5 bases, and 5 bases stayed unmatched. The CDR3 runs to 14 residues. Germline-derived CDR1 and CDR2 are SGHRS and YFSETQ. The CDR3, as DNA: TGCGCCAGCGCGACTAGCGGGAGGGCCGACGAGCAGTACTTC. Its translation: CASATSGRADEQYF.

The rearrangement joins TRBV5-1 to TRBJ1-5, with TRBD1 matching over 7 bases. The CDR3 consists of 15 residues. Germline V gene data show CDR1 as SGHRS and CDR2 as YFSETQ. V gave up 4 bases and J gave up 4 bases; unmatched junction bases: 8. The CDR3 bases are TGCGCCAGCAGCCCAGGGGACAGCCCAAATCAGCCCCAGCATTTT. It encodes CASSPGDSPNQPQHF.

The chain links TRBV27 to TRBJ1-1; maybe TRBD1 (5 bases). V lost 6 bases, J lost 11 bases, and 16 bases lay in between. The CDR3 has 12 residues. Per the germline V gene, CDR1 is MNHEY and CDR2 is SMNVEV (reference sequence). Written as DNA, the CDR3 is TGTGCCAGCAGCTTCGTTGGGGGAGGGGCTTTCTTT. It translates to CASSFVGGGAFF.

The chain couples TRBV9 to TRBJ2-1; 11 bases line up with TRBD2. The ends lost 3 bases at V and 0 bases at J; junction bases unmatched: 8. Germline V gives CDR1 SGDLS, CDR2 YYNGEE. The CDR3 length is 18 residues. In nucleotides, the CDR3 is TGTGCCAGCAGCGGAAAATTAGCGGGAGGGAGCTCCTACAATGAGCAGTTCTTC. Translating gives CASSGKLAGGSSYNEQFF.

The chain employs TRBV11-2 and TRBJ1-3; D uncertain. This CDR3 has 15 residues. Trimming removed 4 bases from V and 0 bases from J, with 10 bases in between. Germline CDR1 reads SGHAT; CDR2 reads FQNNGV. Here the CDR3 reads CASSSHYSSGNTIYF. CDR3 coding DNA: TGTGCCAGCAGCTCTCACTATAGCTCTGGAAACACCATATATTTT.

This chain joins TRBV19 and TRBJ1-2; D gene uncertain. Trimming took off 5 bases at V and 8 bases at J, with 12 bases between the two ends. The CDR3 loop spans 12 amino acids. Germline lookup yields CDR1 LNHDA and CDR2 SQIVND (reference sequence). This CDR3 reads CASSPSSGGYTF. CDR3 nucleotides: TGTGCCAGTAGTCCGAGTTCCGGGGGCTACACCTTC.

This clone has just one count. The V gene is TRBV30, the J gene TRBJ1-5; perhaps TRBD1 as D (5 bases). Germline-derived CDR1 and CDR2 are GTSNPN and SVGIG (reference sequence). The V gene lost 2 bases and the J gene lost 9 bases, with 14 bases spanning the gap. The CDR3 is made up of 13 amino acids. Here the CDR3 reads CAWSIMKQGPQHF. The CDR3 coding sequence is TGTGCCTGGAGTATCATGAAGCAGGGGCCCCAGCATTTT.

CDR3 residues: CASSTNRNSPLHF. The DNA of the CDR3 is TGTGCCAGCAGCACAAACAGAAATTCACCCCTCCACTTT. This chain uses TRBV11-2 with TRBJ1-6; D gene uncertain. Germline lookup yields CDR1 SGHAT and CDR2 FQNNGV. The CDR3 is 13 amino acids. Trimming cost V 5 bases and J 7 bases, with 9 bases left between them.